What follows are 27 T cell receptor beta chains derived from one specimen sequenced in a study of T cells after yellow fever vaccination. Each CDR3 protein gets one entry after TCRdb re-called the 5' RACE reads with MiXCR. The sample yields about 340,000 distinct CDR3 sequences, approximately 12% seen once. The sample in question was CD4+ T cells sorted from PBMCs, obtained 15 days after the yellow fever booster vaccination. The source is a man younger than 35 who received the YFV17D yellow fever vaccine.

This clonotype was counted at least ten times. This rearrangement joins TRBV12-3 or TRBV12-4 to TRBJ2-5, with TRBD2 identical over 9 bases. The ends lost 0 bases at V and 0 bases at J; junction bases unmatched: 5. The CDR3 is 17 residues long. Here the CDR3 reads CASSLAQRGDNQETQYF. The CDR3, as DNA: TGTGCCAGCAGTTTAGCCCAGCGGGGGGACAACCAAGAGACCCAGTACTTC.

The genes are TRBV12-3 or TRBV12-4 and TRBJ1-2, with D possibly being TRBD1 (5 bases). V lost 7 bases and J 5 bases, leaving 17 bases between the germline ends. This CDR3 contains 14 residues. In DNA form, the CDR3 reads TGTGCCAGCACCCTCGGGGGAGTTGGATATGGCTACACCTTC. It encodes CASTLGGVGYGYTF.

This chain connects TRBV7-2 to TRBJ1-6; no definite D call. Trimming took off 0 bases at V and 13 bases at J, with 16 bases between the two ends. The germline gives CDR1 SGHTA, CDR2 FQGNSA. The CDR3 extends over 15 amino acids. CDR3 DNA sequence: TGTGCCAGCAGCTTAGCCGGACGCGAATTGAACCCCCTCCACTTT. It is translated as CASSLAGRELNPLHF. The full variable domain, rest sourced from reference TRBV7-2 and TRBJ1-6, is GAGVSQSPSNKVTEKGKDVELRCDPISGHTALYWYRQSLGQGLEFLIYFQGNSAPDKSGLPSDRFSAERTGGSVSTLTIQRTQQEDSAVYLCASSLAGRELNPLHFGNGTRLTVT.

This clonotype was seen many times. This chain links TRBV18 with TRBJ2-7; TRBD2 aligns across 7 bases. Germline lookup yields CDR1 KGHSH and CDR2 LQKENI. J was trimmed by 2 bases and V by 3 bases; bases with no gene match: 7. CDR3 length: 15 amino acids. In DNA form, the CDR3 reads TGTGCCAGCTCACCCTCCCTAGCGGTCGCCTACGAGCAGTACTTC. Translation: CASSPSLAVAYEQYF.

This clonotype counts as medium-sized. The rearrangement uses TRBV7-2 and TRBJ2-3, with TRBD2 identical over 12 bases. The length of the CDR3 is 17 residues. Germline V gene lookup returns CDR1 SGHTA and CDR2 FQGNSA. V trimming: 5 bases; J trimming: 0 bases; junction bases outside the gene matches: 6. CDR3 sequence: CASSPRTSGASTDTQYF. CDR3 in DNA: TGTGCCAGCAGCCCAAGGACTAGCGGGGCTAGCACAGATACGCAGTATTTT. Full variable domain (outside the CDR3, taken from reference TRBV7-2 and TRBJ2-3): GAGVSQSPSNKVTEKGKDVELRCDPISGHTALYWYRQSLGQGLEFLIYFQGNSAPDKSGLPSDRFSAERTGGSVSTLTIQRTQQEDSAVYLCASSPRTSGASTDTQYFGPGTRLTVL.

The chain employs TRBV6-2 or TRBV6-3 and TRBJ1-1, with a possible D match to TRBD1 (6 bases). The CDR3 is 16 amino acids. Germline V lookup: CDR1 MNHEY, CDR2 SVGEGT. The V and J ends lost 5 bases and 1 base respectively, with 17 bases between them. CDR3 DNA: TGTGCCAGCAGTGCCCTGGGGGGCCAGGGGAACACTGAAGCTTTCTTT. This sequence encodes CASSALGGQGNTEAFF.

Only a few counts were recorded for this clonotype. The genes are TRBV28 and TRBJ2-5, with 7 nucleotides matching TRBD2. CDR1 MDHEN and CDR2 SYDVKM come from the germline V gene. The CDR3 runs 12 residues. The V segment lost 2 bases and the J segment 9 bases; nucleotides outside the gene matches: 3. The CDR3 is CASSLGEGAQYF. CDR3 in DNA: TGTGCCAGCAGTTTAGGGGAGGGAGCCCAGTACTTC. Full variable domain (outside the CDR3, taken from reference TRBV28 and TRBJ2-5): DVKVTQSSRYLVKRTGEKVFLECVQDMDHENMFWYRQDPGLGLRLIYFSYDVKMKEKGDIPEGYSVSREKKERFSLILESASTNQTSMYLCASSLGEGAQYFGPGTRLLVL.

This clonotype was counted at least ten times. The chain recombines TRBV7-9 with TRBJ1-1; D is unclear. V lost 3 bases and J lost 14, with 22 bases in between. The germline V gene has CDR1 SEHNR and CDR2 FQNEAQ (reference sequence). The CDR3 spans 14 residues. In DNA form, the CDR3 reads TGTGCCAGCAGCTTCGTGGGAGGGCCGAGTAGATCGTTCTTT. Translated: CASSFVGGPSRSFF.

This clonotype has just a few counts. Here the CDR3 reads CASSQDGPRQPQHF. Here the CDR3 DNA reads TGTGCCAGCAGCCAAGACGGGCCGCGTCAGCCCCAGCATTTT. The rearrangement uses TRBV4-2 and TRBJ1-5; D gene ambiguous. The CDR3 sequence is 14 residues long. V dropped 0 bases and J dropped 6 bases, with 9 bases sitting between them. In germline, CDR1 is LGHNA, CDR2 YNFKEQ.

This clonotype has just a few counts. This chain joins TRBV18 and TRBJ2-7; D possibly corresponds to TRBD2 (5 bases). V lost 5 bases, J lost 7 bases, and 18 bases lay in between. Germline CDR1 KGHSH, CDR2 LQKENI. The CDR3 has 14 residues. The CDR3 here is CASSAPHLGGEQYV. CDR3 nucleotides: TGTGCCAGCTCAGCCCCGCATTTGGGCGGGGAGCAGTACGTC.

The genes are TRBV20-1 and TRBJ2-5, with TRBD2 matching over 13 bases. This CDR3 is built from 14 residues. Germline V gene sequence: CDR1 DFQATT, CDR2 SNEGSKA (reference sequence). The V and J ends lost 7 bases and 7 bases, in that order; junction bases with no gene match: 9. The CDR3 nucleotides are TGCAGTGTCGGGACTAGCGGGGTCCTTATGACCCAGTACTTC. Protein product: CSVGTSGVLMTQYF.

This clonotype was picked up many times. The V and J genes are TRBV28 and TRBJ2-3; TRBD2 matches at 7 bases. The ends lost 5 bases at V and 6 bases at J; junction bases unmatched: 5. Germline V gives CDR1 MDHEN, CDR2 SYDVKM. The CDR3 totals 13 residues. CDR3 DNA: TGTGCCAGCAGTCCGGGGGGTTCTGATACGCAGTATTTT. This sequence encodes CASSPGGSDTQYF.

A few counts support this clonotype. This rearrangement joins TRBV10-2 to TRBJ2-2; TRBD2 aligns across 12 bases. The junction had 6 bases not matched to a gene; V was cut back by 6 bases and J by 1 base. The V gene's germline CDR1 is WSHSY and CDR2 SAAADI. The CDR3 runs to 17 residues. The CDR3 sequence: CASRPPSGGGNTGELFF. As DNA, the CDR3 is TGCGCCAGCAGGCCGCCTAGCGGGGGGGGGAACACCGGGGAGCTGTTTTTT.

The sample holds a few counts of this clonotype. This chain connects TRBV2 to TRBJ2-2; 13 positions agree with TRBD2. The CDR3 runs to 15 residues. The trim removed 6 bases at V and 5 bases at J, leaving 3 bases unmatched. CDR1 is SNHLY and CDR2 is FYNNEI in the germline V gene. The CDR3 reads CASRQLAGGTGELFF. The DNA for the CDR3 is TGTGCCAGCAGACAACTAGCGGGGGGGACCGGGGAGCTGTTTTTT.

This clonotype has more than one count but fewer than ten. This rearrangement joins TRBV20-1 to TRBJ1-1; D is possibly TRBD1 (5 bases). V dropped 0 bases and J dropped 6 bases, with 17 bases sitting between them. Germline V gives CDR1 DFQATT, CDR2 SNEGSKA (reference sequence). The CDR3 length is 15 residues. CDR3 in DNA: TGCAGTGCTAGAGATCGGAGGGGAGGCGGCGCTGAAGCTTTCTTT. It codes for CSARDRRGGGAEAFF.

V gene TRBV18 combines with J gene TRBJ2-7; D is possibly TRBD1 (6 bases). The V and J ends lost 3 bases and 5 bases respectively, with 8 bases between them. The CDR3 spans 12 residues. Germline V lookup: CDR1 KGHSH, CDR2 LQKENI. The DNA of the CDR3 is TGTGCCAGCTCACCGACAGGAAACGAGCAGTACTTC. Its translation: CASSPTGNEQYF. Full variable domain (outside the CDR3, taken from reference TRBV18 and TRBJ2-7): NAGVMQNPRHLVRRRGQEARLRCSPMKGHSHVYWYRQLPEEGLKFMVYLQKENIIDESGMPKERFSAEFPKEGPSILRIQQVVRGDSAAYFCASSPTGNEQYFGPGTRLTVT.

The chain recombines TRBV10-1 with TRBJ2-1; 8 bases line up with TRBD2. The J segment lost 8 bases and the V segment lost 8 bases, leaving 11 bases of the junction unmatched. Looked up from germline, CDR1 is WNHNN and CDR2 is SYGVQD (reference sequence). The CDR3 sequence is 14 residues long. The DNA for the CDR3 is TGCGCCAGCTCCCGACTTACGGGGGGGTATGAGCAGTTCTTC. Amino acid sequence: CASSRLTGGYEQFF.

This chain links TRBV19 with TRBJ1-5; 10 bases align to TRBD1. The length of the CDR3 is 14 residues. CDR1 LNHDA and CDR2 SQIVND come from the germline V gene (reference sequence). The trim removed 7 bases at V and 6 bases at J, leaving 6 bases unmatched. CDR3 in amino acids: CASTSTGGFQPQHF. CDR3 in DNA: TGTGCCAGTACCTCGACAGGGGGCTTTCAGCCCCAGCATTTT.

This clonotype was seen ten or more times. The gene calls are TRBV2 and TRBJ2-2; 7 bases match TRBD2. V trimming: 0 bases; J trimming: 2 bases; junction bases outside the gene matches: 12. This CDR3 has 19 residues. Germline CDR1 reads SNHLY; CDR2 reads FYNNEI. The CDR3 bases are TGTGCCAGCAGTGAAGCTGGCCTTCGGGGCGGGGGAAACACCGGGGAGCTGTTTTTT. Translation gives CASSEAGLRGGGNTGELFF.

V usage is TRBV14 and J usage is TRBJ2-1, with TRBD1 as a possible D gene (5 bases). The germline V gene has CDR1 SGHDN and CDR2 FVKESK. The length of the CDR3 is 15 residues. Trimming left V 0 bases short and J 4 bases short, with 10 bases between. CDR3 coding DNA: TGTGCCAGCAGCCAAGATGTAAGGGGATACAATGAGCAGTTCTTC. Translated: CASSQDVRGYNEQFF.

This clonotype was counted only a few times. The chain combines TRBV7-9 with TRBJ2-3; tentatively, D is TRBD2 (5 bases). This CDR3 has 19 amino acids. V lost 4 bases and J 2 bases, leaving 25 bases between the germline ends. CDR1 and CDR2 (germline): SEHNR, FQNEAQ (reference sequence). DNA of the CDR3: TGTGCCAGCAGCTCGAAGACCGAATGGACGGGAACCCTCACAGATACGCAGTATTTT. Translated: CASSSKTEWTGTLTDTQYF.

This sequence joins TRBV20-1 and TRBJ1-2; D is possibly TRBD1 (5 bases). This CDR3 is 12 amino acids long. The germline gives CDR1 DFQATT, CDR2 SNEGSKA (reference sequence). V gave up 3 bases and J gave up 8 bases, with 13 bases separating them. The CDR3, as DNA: TGCAGTGCTAGTCCCGGGACTCGGGGCTACACCTTC. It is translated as CSASPGTRGYTF.

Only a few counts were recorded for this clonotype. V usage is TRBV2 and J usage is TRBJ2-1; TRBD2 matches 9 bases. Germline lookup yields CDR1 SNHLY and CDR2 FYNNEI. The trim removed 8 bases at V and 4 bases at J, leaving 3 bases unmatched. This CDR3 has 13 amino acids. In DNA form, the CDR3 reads TGTGCCAGCGGGACTAGCTATTACAATGAGCAGTTCTTC. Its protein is CASGTSYYNEQFF.

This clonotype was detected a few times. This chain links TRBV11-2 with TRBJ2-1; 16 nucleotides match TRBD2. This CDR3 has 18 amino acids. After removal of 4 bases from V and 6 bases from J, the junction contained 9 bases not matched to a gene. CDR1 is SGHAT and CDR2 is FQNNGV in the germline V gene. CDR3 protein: CASSSSGTSGGAPNEQFF. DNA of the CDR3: TGTGCCAGCAGCTCCTCCGGGACTAGCGGGGGGGCCCCCAATGAGCAGTTCTTC.

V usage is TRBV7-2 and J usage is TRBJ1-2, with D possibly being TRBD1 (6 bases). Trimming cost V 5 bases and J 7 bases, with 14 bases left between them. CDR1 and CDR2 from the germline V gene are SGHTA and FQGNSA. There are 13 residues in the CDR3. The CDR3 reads CASSPRGRRGYTF. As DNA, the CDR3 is TGTGCCAGCAGCCCTCGGGGGCGACGTGGCTACACCTTC.

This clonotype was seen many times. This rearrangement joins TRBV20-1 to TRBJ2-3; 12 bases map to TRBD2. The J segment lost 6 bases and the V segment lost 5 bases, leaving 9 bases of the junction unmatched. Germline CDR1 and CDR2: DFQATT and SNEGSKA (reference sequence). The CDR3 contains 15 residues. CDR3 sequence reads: CSAPWTSGAPDTQYF. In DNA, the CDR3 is TGCAGTGCTCCCTGGACTAGCGGGGCGCCCGATACGCAGTATTTT.

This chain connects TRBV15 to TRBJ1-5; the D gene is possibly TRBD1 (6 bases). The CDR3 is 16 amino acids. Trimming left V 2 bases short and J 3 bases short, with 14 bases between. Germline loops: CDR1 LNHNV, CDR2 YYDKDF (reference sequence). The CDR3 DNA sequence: TGTGCCACCAGCAGAAACCCAGGGGCCCCCAATCAGCCCCAGCATTTT. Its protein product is CATSRNPGAPNQPQHF.